These T cell receptor beta chains were read from a single sample in a study of vaccination effects on CD4 cells after COVID-19. These receptors have no identified antigens. Produced via immunoSEQ multiplex PCR; TCRdb's table is partial and in-frame only. Counted here are tens of thousands of clones, under 75% occurring once; the ten biggest clones make up 9.1%. This specimen consisted of CD4+ T cells from PBMCs cultured with HCoV-NL63 spike peptides, obtained before COVID-19 vaccination. All receptors come from a human donor who received a COVID-19 vaccine. Both conserved end residues are trimmed from each CDR3. Each record gives: V gene, J gene, CDR3 protein.

V gene: TRBV20-1
J gene: TRBJ1-1
CDR3 protein: SASYRAGNTEAF

V gene: TRBV10-2
J gene: TRBJ1-2
CDR3 protein: ASSGGQMGYGYT

V gene: TRBV9
J gene: TRBJ2-5
CDR3 protein: ASSPPPAGIQETQY

V gene: TRBV19
J gene: TRBJ1-5
CDR3 protein: ASSTGSGQPQH

V gene: TRBV19
J gene: TRBJ1-4
CDR3 protein: ASSTLNRGWDEKLF

V gene: TRBV7-8
J gene: TRBJ2-7
CDR3 protein: ASSLDIRGFKY

V gene: TRBV29-1
J gene: TRBJ2-2
CDR3 protein: SVKAGELF

V gene: TRBV25-1
J gene: TRBJ2-2
CDR3 protein: ASSEGTGPTGELF

V gene: TRBV5-1
J gene: TRBJ2-7
CDR3 protein: ASSPGTGIYEQY

V gene: TRBV11-2
J gene: TRBJ1-1
CDR3 protein: ASSPSWAEAF

V gene: TRBV5-4
J gene: TRBJ2-3
CDR3 protein: ASSLATGKTDTQY

V gene: TRBV24-1
J gene: TRBJ1-5
CDR3 protein: ATSDQGTSQPQH

V gene: TRBV6-5
J gene: TRBJ1-2
CDR3 protein: ASRTGGSYGYT

V gene: TRBV10-1
J gene: TRBJ2-5
CDR3 protein: ASSESAGGRETQY

V gene: TRBV11-1
J gene: TRBJ2-2
CDR3 protein: ASSFRGPPGELF

V gene: TRBV6-1
J gene: TRBJ2-1
CDR3 protein: ASSVSSGGVYNEQF

V gene: TRBV4-2
J gene: TRBJ2-7
CDR3 protein: ASSQDSGGVAYEQY

V gene: TRBV7-9
J gene: TRBJ1-6
CDR3 protein: ASSLSLGGPLH

V gene: TRBV18
J gene: TRBJ1-1
CDR3 protein: ASSNRSEAF

V gene: TRBV30
J gene: TRBJ1-5
CDR3 protein: AWSVRLKRVWGNQPQH

V gene: TRBV30
J gene: TRBJ1-2
CDR3 protein: AWSVGSNYGYT

V gene: TRBV5-6
J gene: TRBJ2-3
CDR3 protein: ASSHSGTITDTQY

V gene: TRBV29-1
J gene: TRBJ1-1
CDR3 protein: SVGGRQLWGEAF

V gene: TRBV12-3/TRBV12-4
J gene: TRBJ2-7
CDR3 protein: ASRGTGSYEQY

V gene: TRBV5-8
J gene: TRBJ1-2
CDR3 protein: ASSFRVRGSRFGYT

V gene: TRBV5-1
J gene: TRBJ2-1
CDR3 protein: ASSLNQNNNEQF

V gene: TRBV24-1
J gene: TRBJ2-7
CDR3 protein: ATSPGTAHYEQY

V gene: TRBV19
J gene: TRBJ2-2
CDR3 protein: ASSIMGGQNTGELF

V gene: TRBV7-2
J gene: TRBJ2-5
CDR3 protein: ASSPQAGLAERAQY

V gene: TRBV5-4
J gene: TRBJ2-7
CDR3 protein: ASSPTSVPYEQY

V gene: TRBV10-3
J gene: TRBJ2-3
CDR3 protein: AIDSAGPRRDTQY

V gene: TRBV2
J gene: TRBJ2-2
CDR3 protein: ASNEGAGGIGDTGELF

V gene: TRBV5-1
J gene: TRBJ2-3
CDR3 protein: ASRTGPTSDTQY

V gene: TRBV7-7
J gene: TRBJ1-3
CDR3 protein: ASSLDGGSGNTIY

V gene: TRBV19
J gene: TRBJ2-7
CDR3 protein: ASIPSGGYEQY

V gene: TRBV12-3/TRBV12-4
J gene: TRBJ1-1
CDR3 protein: ASSLAGLEAF

V gene: TRBV9
J gene: TRBJ1-6
CDR3 protein: ASSLPGTDNSPLH

V gene: TRBV3-1/TRBV3-2
J gene: TRBJ1-2
CDR3 protein: ASSQNQGAEGYT

V gene: TRBV4-1
J gene: TRBJ1-5
CDR3 protein: ASSQVGSSQPQH

V gene: TRBV19
J gene: TRBJ2-5
CDR3 protein: ASSKRTGVGETQY

V gene: TRBV9
J gene: TRBJ2-1
CDR3 protein: ASSVALNEQF

V gene: TRBV4-1
J gene: TRBJ2-6
CDR3 protein: ASSQTLGTVSGANVLT

V gene: TRBV7-9
J gene: TRBJ1-5
CDR3 protein: ASSPDTNQPQH

V gene: TRBV5-4
J gene: TRBJ2-5
CDR3 protein: ASSPGLAQETQY

V gene: TRBV18
J gene: TRBJ2-7
CDR3 protein: ASSPLAGPPSAYEQY

V gene: TRBV3-1/TRBV3-2
J gene: TRBJ1-5
CDR3 protein: ASSHTGKDQPQH

V gene: TRBV30
J gene: TRBJ1-1
CDR3 protein: AWSVLGVDTEAF

V gene: TRBV12-5
J gene: TRBJ2-1
CDR3 protein: ASGLGSGRAGNEQF

V gene: TRBV12-3/TRBV12-4
J gene: TRBJ1-6
CDR3 protein: ASRAILYSPLH

V gene: TRBV7-9
J gene: TRBJ2-1
CDR3 protein: ASSLVTGNEQF

V gene: TRBV2
J gene: TRBJ1-5
CDR3 protein: ASRWDSDSNQPQH

V gene: TRBV7-2
J gene: TRBJ2-7
CDR3 protein: ASSKIHAYEQY

V gene: TRBV5-6
J gene: TRBJ2-5
CDR3 protein: ASSLTGIQETQY

V gene: TRBV12-3/TRBV12-4
J gene: TRBJ2-2
CDR3 protein: ASSLGVGELF

V gene: TRBV7-4
J gene: TRBJ1-4
CDR3 protein: ASSTPGPQEKLF

V gene: TRBV30
J gene: TRBJ1-5
CDR3 protein: AWSVRGEQPQH

V gene: TRBV27
J gene: TRBJ2-7
CDR3 protein: ASRTGYHYNSYEQY